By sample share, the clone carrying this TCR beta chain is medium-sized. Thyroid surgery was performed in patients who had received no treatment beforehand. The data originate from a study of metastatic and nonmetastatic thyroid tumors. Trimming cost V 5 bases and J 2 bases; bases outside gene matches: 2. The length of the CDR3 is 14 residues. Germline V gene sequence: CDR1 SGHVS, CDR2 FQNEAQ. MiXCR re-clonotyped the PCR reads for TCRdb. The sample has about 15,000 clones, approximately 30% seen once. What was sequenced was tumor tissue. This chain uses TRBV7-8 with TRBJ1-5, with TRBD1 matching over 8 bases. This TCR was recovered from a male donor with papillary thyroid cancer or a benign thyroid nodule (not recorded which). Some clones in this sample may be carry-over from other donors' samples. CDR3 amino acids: CASSLDRGNQPQHF. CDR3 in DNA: TGTGCCAGCAGCCTGGACAGGGGCAATCAGCCCCAGCATTTT.